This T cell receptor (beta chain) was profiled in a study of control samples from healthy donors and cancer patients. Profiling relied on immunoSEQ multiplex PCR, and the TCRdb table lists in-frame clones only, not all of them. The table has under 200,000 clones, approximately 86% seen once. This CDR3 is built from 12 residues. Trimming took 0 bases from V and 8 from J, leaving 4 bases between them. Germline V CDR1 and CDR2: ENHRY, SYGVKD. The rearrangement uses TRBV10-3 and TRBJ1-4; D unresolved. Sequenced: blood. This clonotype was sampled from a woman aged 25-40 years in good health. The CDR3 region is CAISESGEKLFF. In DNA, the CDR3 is TGTGCCATCAGTGAGTCGGGGGAAAAACTGTTTTTT.